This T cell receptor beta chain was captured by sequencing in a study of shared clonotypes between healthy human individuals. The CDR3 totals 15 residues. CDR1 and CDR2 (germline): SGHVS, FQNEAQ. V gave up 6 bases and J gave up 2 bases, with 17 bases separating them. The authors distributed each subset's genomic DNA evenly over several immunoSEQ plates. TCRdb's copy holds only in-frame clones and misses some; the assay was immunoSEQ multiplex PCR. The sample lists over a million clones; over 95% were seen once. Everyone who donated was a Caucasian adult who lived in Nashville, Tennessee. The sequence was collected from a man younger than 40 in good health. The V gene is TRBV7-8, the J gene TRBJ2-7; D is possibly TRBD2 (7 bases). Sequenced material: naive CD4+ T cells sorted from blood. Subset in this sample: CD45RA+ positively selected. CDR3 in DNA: TGTGCCAGCAGGCCCTCCAGGCGGGGGCCCTACGAGCAGTACTTC. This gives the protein CASRPSRRGPYEQYF. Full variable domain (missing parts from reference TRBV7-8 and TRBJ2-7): GAGVSQSPRYKVAKRGQDVALRCDPISGHVSLFWYQQALGQGPEFLTYFQNEAQLDKSGLPSDRFFAERPEGSVSTLKIQRTQQEDSAVYLCASRPSRRGPYEQYFGPGTRLTVT.